The text below deals with one T cell receptor beta chain. TCRdb's table, derived via immunoSEQ multiplex PCR, lists solely in-frame clones and lacks some. The sample carries approximately 97,000 clones, around 84% recorded once. This CDR3 comprises 14 residues. CDR1 and CDR2 from the germline V gene are SGHTA and FQGNSA. V trimming: 5 bases; J trimming: 8 bases; junction bases outside the gene matches: 9. The data derive from a study of blood T cell repertoires in COVID-19. The source is a man aged 45-60 years with active or convalescent COVID-19. Sequenced sample: peripheral blood. This chain links TRBV7-2 with TRBJ2-1; 7 positions match TRBD1. The chain's CDR3 is CASSNGQATHEQFF. CDR3 nucleotides: TGTGCCAGCAGCAATGGACAGGCCACGCATGAGCAGTTCTTC.